One and the same sample provided the 5 T cell receptor beta chains below, sequenced in a study of identifying expanded T cells in peripheral blood. Clones were sequenced by immunoSEQ multiplex PCR, and TCRdb holds only the in-frame ones, with some missing. The table has 120,000 or so clones, more than 75% seen once. Sequencing was done on a sample of blood. These receptor sequences come from a person aged 18-70 years in good health.

This chain uses TRBV4-3 with TRBJ1-2; D gene ambiguous. CDR1 and CDR2 (germline): LGHNA, YSLEER. The V gene lost 3 bases and the J gene lost 5 bases, with 13 bases spanning the gap. The CDR3 spans 14 residues. DNA for the CDR3: TGCGCCAGCAGCCAGGGTCGGCACGAGTATGGCTACACCTTC. It yields the protein CASSQGRHEYGYTF.

This chain uses TRBV12-5 with TRBJ1-2; 9 positions agree with TRBD1. V lost 6 bases and J lost 8; bases outside the gene matches: 10. This CDR3 is 14 amino acids long. CDR1 LGHNT and CDR2 FRNRAP come from the germline V gene. The CDR3, as DNA: TGTGCTAGTGGGACCGGAACAGGGGGCCGGGGCTACACCTTC. This sequence encodes CASGTGTGGRGYTF.

CDR3 in amino acids: CASSEVIGNPQHF. The CDR3 DNA sequence: TGTGCCAGCAGTGAAGTGATCGGGAATCCCCAGCATTTT. The chain carries TRBV6-1 and TRBJ1-5; no clear D gene. Trimming removed 1 base from V and 10 bases from J, with 11 bases in between. In germline, CDR1 is MNHNS, CDR2 SASEGT. The CDR3 totals 13 residues.

The chain recombines TRBV6-1 with TRBJ2-5; tentatively, D is TRBD1 (5 bases). V lost 5 bases and J lost 1, with 11 bases in between. The germline CDR1 and CDR2 sequences are MNHNS and SASEGT. The CDR3 loop spans 14 amino acids. The CDR3 DNA follows: TGTGCCAGCAGTTTTGGGGCTTTCCAAGAGACCCAGTACTTC. Protein: CASSFGAFQETQYF.

The rearrangement uses TRBV30 and TRBJ1-1, with 11 nucleotides matching TRBD1. The CDR3 spans 15 residues. Germline-derived CDR1 and CDR2 are GTSNPN and SVGIG (reference sequence). Trimming took 7 bases from V and 0 from J; bases not matched to a gene: 7. CDR3 sequence: CAFGQGASLNTEAFF. The DNA for the CDR3 is TGTGCCTTTGGACAGGGGGCAAGCCTGAACACTGAAGCTTTCTTT.